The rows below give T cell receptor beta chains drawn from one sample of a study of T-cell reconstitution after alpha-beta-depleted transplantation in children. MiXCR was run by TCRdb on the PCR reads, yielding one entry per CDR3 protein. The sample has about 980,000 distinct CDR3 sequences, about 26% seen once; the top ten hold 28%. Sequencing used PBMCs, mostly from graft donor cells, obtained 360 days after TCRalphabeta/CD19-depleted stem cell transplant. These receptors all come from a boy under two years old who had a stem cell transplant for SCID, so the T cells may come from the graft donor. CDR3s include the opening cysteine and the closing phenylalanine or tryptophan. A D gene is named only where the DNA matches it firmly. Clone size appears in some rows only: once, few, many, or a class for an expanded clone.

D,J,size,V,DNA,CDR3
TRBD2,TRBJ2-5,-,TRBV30,TGTGCCTGGTCGACTAGCGGGCAACTCCAAGAGACCCAGTACTTC,CAWSTSGQLQETQYF
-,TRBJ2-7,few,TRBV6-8,TGTGCCAGCAGTCCTCGGGTTAACCACTCCTACGAGCAGTACTTC,CASSPRVNHSYEQYF
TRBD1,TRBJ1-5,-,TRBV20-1,TGCAGTGCTCTAGATAGGACAGGCCCCGATCAGCCCCAGCATTTT,CSALDRTGPDQPQHF
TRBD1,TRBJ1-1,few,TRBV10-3,TGTGCCATCAGCGGCACAGGGGCGGGCACTGAAGCTTTCTTT,CAISGTGAGTEAFF
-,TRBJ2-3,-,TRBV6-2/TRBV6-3,TGTGCCAGCACGACCAGTCTCACAGATACGCAGTATTTT,CASTTSLTDTQYF
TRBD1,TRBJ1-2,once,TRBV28,TGTGCCAGCAGTTTCTTCCTACCCGGGACAGGGAGCTTAAATGGCTACACCTTC,CASSFFLPGTGSLNGYTF
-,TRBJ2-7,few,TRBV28,TGTGCCAGCAGTGCCGGGGGCGGCCACGAGCAGTACTTC,CASSAGGGHEQYF
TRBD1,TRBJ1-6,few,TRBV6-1,TGTGCCAGCAGACAGGGGGCCAGCTCCTATAATTCACCCCTCCACTTT,CASRQGASSYNSPLHF
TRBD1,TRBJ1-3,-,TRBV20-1,TGCAGTGCTAGAGATTTTAGGGGGCTACCTGGAAACACCATATATTTT,CSARDFRGLPGNTIYF
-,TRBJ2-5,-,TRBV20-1,TGCAGTGCTAGTTGGGAGACAGGCGTATATCAAGAGACCCAGTACTTC,CSASWETGVYQETQYF
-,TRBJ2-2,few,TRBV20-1,TGCAGTGCTAGAGATCTTGGGCCGCAGGGGCACGGGGAGCTGTTTTTT,CSARDLGPQGHGELFF
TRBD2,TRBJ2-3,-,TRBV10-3,TGTGCCATCAGTGAGCCGACTAGCGGGGGGGGCACAGATACGCAGTATTTT,CAISEPTSGGGTDTQYF
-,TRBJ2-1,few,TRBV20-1,TGCAGTGCTGATGGAGCAGGGTGGGTCAATGAGCAGTTCTTC,CSADGAGWVNEQFF
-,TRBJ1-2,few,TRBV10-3,TGTGCCATCAGTGATTTTTCGGACTATGGCTACACCTTC,CAISDFSDYGYTF
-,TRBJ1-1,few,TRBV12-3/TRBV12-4,TGTGCCAGCAGTTTAGCCCTCGGGGGGATAAGTGAAGCTTTCTTT,CASSLALGGISEAFF
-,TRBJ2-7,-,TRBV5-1,TGCGCCAGCAGCTTGGAGCCCGGGACGGCGGCCGAGCAGTACTTC,CASSLEPGTAAEQYF
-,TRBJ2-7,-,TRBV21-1,TGTGCCAGCAGCAAGCCCGCGGGACAGGGTCAACGTGTCTACGAGCAGTACTTC,CASSKPAGQGQRVYEQYF
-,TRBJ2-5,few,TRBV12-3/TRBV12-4,TGTGCCAGCACCTCGGGTGGGACCCAGTACTTC,CASTSGGTQYF
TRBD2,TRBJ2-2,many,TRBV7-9,TGTGCCAGCAGCTCCCCAGGACTAGTCTGGAGCACCGGGGAGCTGTTTTTT,CASSSPGLVWSTGELFF
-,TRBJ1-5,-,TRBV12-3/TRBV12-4,TGTGCCAGCAGTTTAAGGGGAAGGCACCAGCATTTT,CASSLRGRHQHF
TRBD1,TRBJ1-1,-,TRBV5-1,TGCGCCAGCAGCGACCGGACAGGGGGGGTCACTGAAGCTTTCTTT,CASSDRTGGVTEAFF
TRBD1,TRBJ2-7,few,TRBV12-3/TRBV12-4,TGTGCCAGCAGTCCGGGACAGGGGGACCCCTACGAGCAGTACTTC,CASSPGQGDPYEQYF
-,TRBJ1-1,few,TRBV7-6,TGTGCCAGCAGCTTAGACCCACACGGGGTGAACACTGAAGCTTTCTTT,CASSLDPHGVNTEAFF
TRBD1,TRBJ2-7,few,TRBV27,TGTGCCAGCACCGACAGGGTAGGCACCTACGAGCAGTACTTC,CASTDRVGTYEQYF
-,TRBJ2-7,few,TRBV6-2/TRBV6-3,TGTGCCAGCAGCAGCCGAGGATTGGGGACGAACTCCTACGAGCAGTACTTC,CASSSRGLGTNSYEQYF
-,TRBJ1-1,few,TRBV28,TGTGCCAGCGGTCAAGAAACTGAAGCTTTCTTT,CASGQETEAFF
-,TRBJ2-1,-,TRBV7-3,TGTGCCAGCAGCCTCGACAGTAACTCCTACAATGAGCAGTTCTTC,CASSLDSNSYNEQFF
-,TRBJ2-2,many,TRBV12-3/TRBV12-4,TGTGCCAGCAGTTTAACAGGGTACACCGGGGAGCTGTTTTTT,CASSLTGYTGELFF
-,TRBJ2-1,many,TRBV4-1,TGCGCCAGCAGCCAAGAAAGGTGGAGTTACAATGAGCAGTTCTTC,CASSQERWSYNEQFF
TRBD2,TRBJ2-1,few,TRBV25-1,TGTGCCAGCAGTGATTCAAGCGGGGTCCCCTACAATGAGCAGTTCTTC,CASSDSSGVPYNEQFF
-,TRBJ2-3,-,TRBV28,TGTGCCAGCAGCTCCGAAACAGGGCGAGCTCCTCACAGCGATACGCAGTATTTT,CASSSETGRAPHSDTQYF
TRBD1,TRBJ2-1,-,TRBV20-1,TGCAGTGCTAGCACCGCCGGGACAGGGGGTCGGTTGGAGCAGTTCTTC,CSASTAGTGGRLEQFF
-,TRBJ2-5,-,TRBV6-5,TGTGCCAGCAGTTACGTCGGGGGACCGTACACCCAAGAGACCCAGTACTTC,CASSYVGGPYTQETQYF
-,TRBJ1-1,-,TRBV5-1,TGCGCCAGCACCCTTAACAATGGGGAAATGAACACTGAAGCTTTCTTT,CASTLNNGEMNTEAFF
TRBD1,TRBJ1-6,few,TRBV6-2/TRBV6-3,TGTGCCAGCGCCGGGACAGCCAATTCACCCCTCCACTTT,CASAGTANSPLHF